The source of this TCR beta chain is a study of blood T cell repertoires in COVID-19. TCRdb keeps only in-frame clones here, not all; method: immunoSEQ multiplex PCR. The top ten hold 12% of the sample, which has 210,000 or so clones, 82% seen once. V was pared by 4 bases and J by 13 bases, with 15 bases between. CDR1 is SGHKS and CDR2 is YYEKEE in the germline V gene (reference sequence). This CDR3 has 12 residues. Specimen: peripheral blood. This chain joins TRBV5-5 and TRBJ1-5; the D gene is possibly TRBD1 (5 bases). The sequence was collected from a woman aged 40 to 55 with acute or convalescent COVID-19. CDR3: CASSEKGRTQHF. DNA of the CDR3: TGTGCCAGCAGCGAAAAAGGGAGGACACAGCATTTT.